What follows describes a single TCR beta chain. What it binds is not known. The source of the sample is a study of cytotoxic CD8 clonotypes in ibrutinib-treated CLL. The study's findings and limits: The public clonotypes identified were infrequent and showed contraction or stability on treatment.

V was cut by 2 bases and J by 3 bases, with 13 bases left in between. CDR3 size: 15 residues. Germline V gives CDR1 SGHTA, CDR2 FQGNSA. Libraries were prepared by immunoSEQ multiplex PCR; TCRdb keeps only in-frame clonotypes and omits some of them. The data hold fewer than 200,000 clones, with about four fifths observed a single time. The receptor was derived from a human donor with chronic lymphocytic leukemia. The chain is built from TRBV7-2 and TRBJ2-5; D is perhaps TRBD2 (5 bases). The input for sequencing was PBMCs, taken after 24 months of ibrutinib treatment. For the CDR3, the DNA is TGTGCCAGCAGCTTACTTCTAGCTGATAAAGAGACCCAGTACTTC. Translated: CASSLLLADKETQYF. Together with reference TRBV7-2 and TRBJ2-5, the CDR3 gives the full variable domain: GAGVSQSPSNKVTEKGKDVELRCDPISGHTALYWYRQSLGQGLEFLIYFQGNSAPDKSGLPSDRFSAERTGGSVSTLTIQRTQQEDSAVYLCASSLLLADKETQYFGPGTRLLVL.